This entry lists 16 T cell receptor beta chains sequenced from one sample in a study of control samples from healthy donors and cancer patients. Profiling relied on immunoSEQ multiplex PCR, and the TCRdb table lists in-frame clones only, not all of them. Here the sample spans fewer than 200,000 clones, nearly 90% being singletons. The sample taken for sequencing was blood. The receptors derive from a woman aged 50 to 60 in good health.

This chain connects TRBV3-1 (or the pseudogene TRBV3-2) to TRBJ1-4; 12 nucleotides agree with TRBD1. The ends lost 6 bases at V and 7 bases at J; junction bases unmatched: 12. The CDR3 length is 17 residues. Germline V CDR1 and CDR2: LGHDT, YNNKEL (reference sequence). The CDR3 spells CASRRTGTGGAGEKLFF. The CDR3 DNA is TGTGCCAGCAGACGAACCGGGACAGGGGGCGCAGGTGAAAAACTGTTTTTT.

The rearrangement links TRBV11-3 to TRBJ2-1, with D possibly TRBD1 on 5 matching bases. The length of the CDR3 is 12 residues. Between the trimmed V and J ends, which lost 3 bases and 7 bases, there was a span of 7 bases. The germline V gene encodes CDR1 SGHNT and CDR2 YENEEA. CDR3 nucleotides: TGTGCCAGCAGCTTGGGGCTTAATGAGCAGTTCTTC. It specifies CASSLGLNEQFF.

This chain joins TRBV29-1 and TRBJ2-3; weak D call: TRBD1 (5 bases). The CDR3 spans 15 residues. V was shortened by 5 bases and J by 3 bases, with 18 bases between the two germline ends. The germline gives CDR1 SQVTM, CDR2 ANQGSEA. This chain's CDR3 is CSVLRGRVVTDTQYF. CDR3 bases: TGCAGCGTTCTCAGAGGCAGGGTGGTGACAGATACGCAGTATTTT.

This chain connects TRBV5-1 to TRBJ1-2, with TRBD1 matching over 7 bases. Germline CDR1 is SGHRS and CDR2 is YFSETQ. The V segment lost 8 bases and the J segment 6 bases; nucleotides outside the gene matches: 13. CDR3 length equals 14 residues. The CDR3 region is CARPMTGKSDGYTF. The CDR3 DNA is TGCGCCAGGCCCATGACAGGGAAAAGCGATGGCTACACCTTC.

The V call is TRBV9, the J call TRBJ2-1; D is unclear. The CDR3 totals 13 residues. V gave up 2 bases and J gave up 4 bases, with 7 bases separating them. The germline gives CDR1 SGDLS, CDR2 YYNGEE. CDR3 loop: CASSVVQYNEQFF. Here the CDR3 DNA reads TGTGCCAGCAGCGTTGTTCAGTACAATGAGCAGTTCTTC.

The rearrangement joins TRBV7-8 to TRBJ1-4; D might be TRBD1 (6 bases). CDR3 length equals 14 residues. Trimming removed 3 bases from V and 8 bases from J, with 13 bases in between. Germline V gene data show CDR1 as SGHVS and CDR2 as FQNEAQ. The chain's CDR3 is CASSLDSWGEKLFF. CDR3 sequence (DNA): TGTGCCAGCAGCTTGGACAGTTGGGGAGAAAAACTGTTTTTT.

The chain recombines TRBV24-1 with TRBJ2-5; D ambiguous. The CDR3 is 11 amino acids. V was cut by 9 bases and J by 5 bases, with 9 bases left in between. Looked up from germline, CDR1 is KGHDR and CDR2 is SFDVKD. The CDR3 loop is CATHMVETQYF. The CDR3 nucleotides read TGTGCCACCCACATGGTGGAGACCCAGTACTTC.

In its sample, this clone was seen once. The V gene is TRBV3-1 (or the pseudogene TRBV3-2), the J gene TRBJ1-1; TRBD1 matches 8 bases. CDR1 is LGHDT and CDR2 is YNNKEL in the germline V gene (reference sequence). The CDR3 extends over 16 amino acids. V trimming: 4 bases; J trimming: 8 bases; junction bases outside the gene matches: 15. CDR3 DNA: TGTGCCAGCAGCCCTATCCCCGCAGGGGGCTTTGTGGAAGCTTTCTTT. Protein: CASSPIPAGGFVEAFF.

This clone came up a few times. As DNA, the CDR3 is TGTGCCAGCAGCGTAGACAGGGAATCACCCCTCCACTTT. Its protein is CASSVDRESPLHF. V and J are TRBV7-3 and TRBJ1-6, with 7 positions matching TRBD1. The J segment lost 10 bases and the V segment lost 5 bases, leaving 5 bases of the junction unmatched. CDR3 length equals 13 residues. CDR1 is SGHTA, CDR2 FQGTGA, per germline.

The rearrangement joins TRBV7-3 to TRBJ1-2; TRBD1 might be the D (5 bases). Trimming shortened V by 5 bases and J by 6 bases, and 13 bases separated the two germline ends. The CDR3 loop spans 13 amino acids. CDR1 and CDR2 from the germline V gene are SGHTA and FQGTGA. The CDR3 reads CASSAGTGNGYTF. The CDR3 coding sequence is TGTGCCAGCAGCGCCGGGACTGGGAATGGCTACACCTTC. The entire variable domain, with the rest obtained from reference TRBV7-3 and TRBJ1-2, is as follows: GAGVSQTPSNKVTEKGKYVELRCDPISGHTALYWYRQSLGQGPEFLIYFQGTGAADDSGLPNDRFFAVRPEGSVSTLKIQRTERGDSAVYLCASSAGTGNGYTFGSGTRLTVV.

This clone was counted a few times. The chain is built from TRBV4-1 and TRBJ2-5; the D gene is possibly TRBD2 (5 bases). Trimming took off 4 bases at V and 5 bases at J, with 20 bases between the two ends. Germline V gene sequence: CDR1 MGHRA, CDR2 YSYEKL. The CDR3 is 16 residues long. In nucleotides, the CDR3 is TGCGCCAGCAGCCGGTTCCACGGGGTCCGTGGTGAGACCCAGTACTTC. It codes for CASSRFHGVRGETQYF.

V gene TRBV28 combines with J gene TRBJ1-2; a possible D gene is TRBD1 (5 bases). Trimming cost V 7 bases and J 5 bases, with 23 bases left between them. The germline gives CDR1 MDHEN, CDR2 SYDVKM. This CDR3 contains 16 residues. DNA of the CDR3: TGTGCCAGCATCGCGGGCCTTCAGGGAGACTTTTATGGCTACACCTTC. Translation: CASIAGLQGDFYGYTF.

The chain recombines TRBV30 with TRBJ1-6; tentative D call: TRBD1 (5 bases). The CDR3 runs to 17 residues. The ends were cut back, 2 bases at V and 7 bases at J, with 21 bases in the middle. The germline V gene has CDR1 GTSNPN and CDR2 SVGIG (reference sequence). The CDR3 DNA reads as TGTGCCTGGAGTACGCCAGATTGGGACGAAACGAATTCACCCCTCCACTTT. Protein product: CAWSTPDWDETNSPLHF.

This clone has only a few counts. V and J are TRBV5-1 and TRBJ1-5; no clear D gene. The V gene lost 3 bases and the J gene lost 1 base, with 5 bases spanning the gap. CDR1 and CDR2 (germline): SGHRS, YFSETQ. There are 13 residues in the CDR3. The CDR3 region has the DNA TGCGCCAGCAGCTCAGGCAGCAATCAGCCCCAGCATTTT. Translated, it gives CASSSGSNQPQHF.

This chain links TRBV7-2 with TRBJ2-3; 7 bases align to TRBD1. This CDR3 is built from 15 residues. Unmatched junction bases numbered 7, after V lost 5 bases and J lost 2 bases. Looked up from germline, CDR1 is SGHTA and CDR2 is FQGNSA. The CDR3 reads CASSQRQGYTDTQYF. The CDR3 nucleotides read TGTGCCAGCAGCCAAAGACAGGGTTACACAGATACGCAGTATTTT.

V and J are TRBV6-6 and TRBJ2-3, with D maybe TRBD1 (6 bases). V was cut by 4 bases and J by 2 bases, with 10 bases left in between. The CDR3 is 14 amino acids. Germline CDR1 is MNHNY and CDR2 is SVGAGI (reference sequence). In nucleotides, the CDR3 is TGTGCCAGCAGTTCATCAGGGGCCACAGATACGCAGTATTTT. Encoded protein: CASSSSGATDTQYF.